Sequencing of this TCR beta chain was carried out in a study of control samples from healthy donors and cancer patients. The V segment lost 3 bases and the J segment 4 bases; nucleotides outside the gene matches: 3. CDR1 and CDR2 (germline): LGHDT, YNNKEL (reference sequence). This CDR3 is built from 14 residues. Sequencing was performed with immunoSEQ multiplex PCR; in TCRdb, only in-frame clones are kept and a portion is missing. In total, the table holds about 200,000 clones. V and J are TRBV3-1 (or the pseudogene TRBV3-2) and TRBJ2-1, with 7 positions matching TRBD2. Input material: blood. The clonotype comes from a woman in her 30s in good health. The CDR3 coding sequence is TGTGCCAGCAGCCATGCCGGGGGGTACAATGAGCAGTTCTTC. Its translation: CASSHAGGYNEQFF.